Shown below are 26 T cell receptor beta chains from a single sample sequenced in a study of blood T cell repertoires in COVID-19. Repertoires were generated with immunoSEQ multiplex PCR, while TCRdb's copy carries only in-frame clones and drops some. This sample has around 270,000 clones, with around 85% found just once. Sequences were obtained from PBMCs or T cells enriched from blood (not recorded which). Receptor source: a woman aged 30 to 39 who had recovered from COVID-19.

The chain carries TRBV19 and TRBJ1-2, with D tentatively TRBD1 (6 bases). Between the trimmed V and J ends, which lost 5 bases and 5 bases, there was a span of 9 bases. Germline lookup yields CDR1 LNHDA and CDR2 SQIVND (reference sequence). The CDR3 totals 12 residues. This CDR3 reads CASSPGVYGYTF. The CDR3 nucleotides are TGTGCCAGTAGTCCAGGGGTTTATGGCTACACCTTC.

As to this clone: Other DNA sequences in this specimen translate into the identical CDR3. The rearrangement uses TRBV9 and TRBJ1-2; no clear D gene. The CDR3 loop spans 11 amino acids. Looked up from germline, CDR1 is SGDLS and CDR2 is YYNGEE. Trimming took off 0 bases at V and 6 bases at J, with 3 bases between the two ends. DNA for the CDR3: TGTGCCAGCAGCGTAGGCGATGGCTACACCTTC. This gives the protein CASSVGDGYTF. The whole variable domain, filled in from reference TRBV9 and TRBJ1-2, reads DSGVTQTPKHLITATGQRVTLRCSPRSGDLSVYWYQQSLDQGLQFLIQYYNGEERAKGNILERFSAQQFPDLHSELNLSSLELGDSALYFCASSVGDGYTFGSGTRLTVV.

J is TRBJ2-3 and V is TRBV28; D not certain. Germline V lookup: CDR1 MDHEN, CDR2 SYDVKM. The V end lost 2 bases, the J end lost 2 bases, and 5 bases lay between the germline ends. The CDR3 is 13 amino acids. The CDR3 DNA reads as TGTGCCAGCAGTTTACCCCACACAGATACGCAGTATTTT. The encoded protein is CASSLPHTDTQYF.

The rearrangement links TRBV28 to TRBJ2-1; TRBD2 agrees at 15 bases. V lost 5 bases to trimming and J lost 4 bases; unmatched junction nucleotides: 18. Germline CDR1 and CDR2: MDHEN and SYDVKM. The CDR3 loop spans 21 amino acids. The CDR3 region has the DNA TGTGCCAGCAGTCCCGGACTAGCGGGAGGGGATCAACCGTTCCCTTACAATGAGCAGTTCTTC. Translated, it gives CASSPGLAGGDQPFPYNEQFF.

The J gene is TRBJ1-2, the V gene TRBV6-5, with unresolved D. V dropped 5 bases and J dropped 6 bases, with 13 bases sitting between them. Per the germline V gene, CDR1 is MNHEY and CDR2 is SVGAGI. The CDR3 contains 13 residues. CDR3 in DNA: TGTGCCAGCAGTCCCAGTGACTTGCATGGCTACACCTTC. Amino acid sequence: CASSPSDLHGYTF.

V and J are TRBV19 and TRBJ1-6; D perhaps matches TRBD1 (5 bases). CDR3 size: 13 residues. The germline V gene has CDR1 LNHDA and CDR2 SQIVND (reference sequence). V lost 3 bases and J 6 bases, leaving 6 bases between the germline ends. The CDR3 DNA is TGTGCCAGTAGTATGGGACTTAATTCACCCCTCCACTTT. Its translation: CASSMGLNSPLHF.

The chain links TRBV5-4 to TRBJ2-7; TRBD1 matches at 7 bases. The CDR3 spans 13 residues. Germline trimming cut 5 bases from V and 6 bases from J; bases unmatched to any gene: 8. The germline V gene encodes CDR1 SGHNT and CDR2 YYREEE (reference sequence). The CDR3 sequence: CASRPGTVTEQYF. DNA for the CDR3: TGTGCCAGCAGGCCCGGGACAGTCACCGAGCAGTACTTC. Combining the CDR3 with reference TRBV5-4 and TRBJ2-7 gives the whole variable domain ETGVTQSPTHLIKTRGQQVTLRCSSQSGHNTVSWYQQALGQGPQFIFQYYREEENGRGNFPPRFSGLQFPNYSSELNVNALELDDSALYLCASRPGTVTEQYFGPGTRLTVT.

The gene calls are TRBV28 and TRBJ2-3, with TRBD2 matching over 10 bases. The germline CDR1 and CDR2 sequences are MDHEN and SYDVKM. CDR3 length equals 16 residues. Trimming took 2 bases from V and 4 from J; bases not matched to a gene: 6. CDR3 amino acids: CASSLGLAGEADTQYF. The CDR3 nucleotides read TGTGCCAGCAGTTTAGGGCTAGCGGGAGAGGCAGATACGCAGTATTTT.

This clone is a singleton in its sample. The rearrangement links TRBV2 to TRBJ2-7, with a weak D call TRBD2 (6 bases). This CDR3 contains 12 residues. V was trimmed by 7 bases and J by 6 bases, leaving 13 bases between them. Germline V CDR1 and CDR2: SNHLY, FYNNEI. The CDR3 DNA sequence: TGTGCCAGCAAGGAGGGGATCCCCGAGCAGTACTTC. Its protein is CASKEGIPEQYF.

The CDR3 spells CASSSERTGTGRAFF. The CDR3 nucleotides are TGTGCCAGCAGCTCGGAAAGGACCGGGACAGGACGAGCTTTCTTT. The rearrangement joins TRBV7-9 to TRBJ1-1; 8 positions match TRBD1. CDR3 length: 15 amino acids. Germline values: CDR1 SEHNR, CDR2 FQNEAQ (reference sequence). Trimming removed 4 bases from V and 10 bases from J; junction bases left unmatched: 14.

The rearrangement links TRBV10-3 to TRBJ1-3; no firm D call. The germline V and J ends were trimmed by 4 bases and 3 bases, with 16 bases remaining between them. Germline lookup yields CDR1 ENHRY and CDR2 SYGVKD. The CDR3 runs to 16 residues. CDR3: CAISGDGRAIGNTIYF. The CDR3 DNA is TGTGCCATCAGTGGAGACGGGAGGGCTATTGGAAACACCATATATTTT.

V and J are TRBV5-1 and TRBJ1-4, with D unresolved. Trimming left V 4 bases short and J 8 bases short, with 21 bases between. The CDR3 sequence is 16 residues long. Germline V lookup: CDR1 SGHRS, CDR2 YFSETQ. Written as DNA, the CDR3 is TGCGCCAGCAGCAGCGGGTTTACACATCCGAGGGAAAAACTGTTTTTT. Its translation: CASSSGFTHPREKLFF. The full variable domain, rest sourced from reference TRBV5-1 and TRBJ1-4, is KAGVTQTPRYLIKTRGQQVTLSCSPISGHRSVSWYQQTPGQGLQFLFEYFSETQRNKGNFPGRFSGRQFSNSRSEMNVSTLELGDSALYLCASSSGFTHPREKLFFGSGTQLSVL.

J is TRBJ1-4 and V is TRBV5-1, with D hard to call. Looked up from germline, CDR1 is SGHRS and CDR2 is YFSETQ. With 1 base removed from V and 0 bases from J, the gap between germline ends came to 10 bases. This CDR3 contains 16 residues. CDR3 region: CASSLNGGTTNEKLFF. DNA for the CDR3: TGCGCCAGCAGCTTGAATGGCGGAACAACTAATGAAAAACTGTTTTTT.

The table lists this clone with a few counts. The chain links TRBV28 to TRBJ2-5, with 9 bases identical to TRBD1. The ends lost 10 bases at V and 5 bases at J; junction bases unmatched: 17. The length of the CDR3 is 16 residues. Germline CDR1 is MDHEN and CDR2 is SYDVKM. The CDR3 DNA follows: TGTGCCACCTCACTGCCGGGGACAGGGAAGTGGGAGACCCAGTACTTC. This sequence encodes CATSLPGTGKWETQYF. Based on the CDR3 plus reference TRBV28 and TRBJ2-5, the full variable domain is DVKVTQSSRYLVKRTGEKVFLECVQDMDHENMFWYRQDPGLGLRLIYFSYDVKMKEKGDIPEGYSVSREKKERFSLILESASTNQTSMYLCATSLPGTGKWETQYFGPGTRLLVL.

This clone was seen ten or more times. The rearrangement links TRBV2 to TRBJ2-4, with 9 bases fitting TRBD1. CDR1 and CDR2 from the germline V gene are SNHLY and FYNNEI. The V and J ends lost 7 bases and 9 bases, in that order; junction bases with no gene match: 13. CDR3 size: 15 residues. The CDR3 reads CASTQNTGGAGIQYF. The CDR3 coding sequence is TGTGCCAGCACCCAAAATACAGGGGGCGCGGGCATTCAGTACTTC.

The chain links TRBV6-2 or TRBV6-3 to TRBJ2-7; 7 positions agree with TRBD2. The length of the CDR3 is 14 residues. With V trimmed by 4 bases and J by 1 base, 4 bases remained unmatched. CDR1 and CDR2 (germline): MNHEY, SVGEGT. Written as DNA, the CDR3 is TGTGCCAGCAGTTTTAACGGGAGGTCCTACGAGCAGTACTTC. Amino acids: CASSFNGRSYEQYF.

The chain has TRBV15 and TRBJ2-3; maybe TRBD2 (6 bases). The CDR3 has 16 residues. Germline-derived CDR1 and CDR2 are LNHNV and YYDKDF (reference sequence). Deletions cut 0 bases from V and 5 bases from J, with 15 bases between. CDR3 nucleotides: TGTGCCACCAGCAGAGATGGAGGGGTGAGAGAAGATACGCAGTATTTT. Translated: CATSRDGGVREDTQYF.

The sample holds one count of this clone. This chain links TRBV9 with TRBJ1-1; 7 bases fit TRBD1. CDR3 length equals 14 residues. J gave up 5 bases and V 4 bases, and 8 bases lay outside the gene matches. Germline CDR1 is SGDLS and CDR2 is YYNGEE. In nucleotides, the CDR3 is TGTGCCAGCAGCCCATACTCAGGGGGTACTGAAGCTTTCTTT. Amino acids: CASSPYSGGTEAFF.

The J gene is TRBJ2-1, the V gene TRBV24-1, with 8 nucleotides matching TRBD2. With 5 bases clipped from V and 10 bases from J, the junction kept 12 bases outside the gene matches. Looked up from germline, CDR1 is KGHDR and CDR2 is SFDVKD. The CDR3 loop spans 15 amino acids. CDR3 in amino acids: CATSGGTRGTLEQFF. The DNA for the CDR3 is TGTGCCACCAGTGGGGGGACTAGAGGAACCTTGGAGCAGTTCTTC.

The chain is built from TRBV29-1 and TRBJ1-5; 9 bases line up with TRBD1. The J segment lost 10 bases and the V segment lost 7 bases, leaving 8 bases of the junction unmatched. This CDR3 contains 12 residues. The germline CDR1 and CDR2 sequences are SQVTM and ANQGSEA. CDR3: CSAGQGVEPQHF. CDR3 DNA sequence: TGCAGCGCGGGACAGGGAGTGGAACCCCAGCATTTT.

Here the CDR3 reads CASSGSELTGNTIYF. CDR3 nucleotides: TGCGCCAGCAGCGGGTCAGAACTAACTGGAAACACCATATATTTT. The chain combines TRBV10-2 with TRBJ1-3; D is ambiguous. The germline CDR1 and CDR2 sequences are WSHSY and SAAADI. The CDR3 length is 15 residues. V was cut by 6 bases and J by 2 bases, with 14 bases left in between.

The chain has TRBV10-2 and TRBJ2-1; no reliable D call. Trimming took off 0 bases at V and 1 base at J, with 10 bases between the two ends. Germline V gene lookup returns CDR1 WSHSY and CDR2 SAAADI. This CDR3 contains 16 residues. The CDR3 is CASSESERYSYNEQFF. Here the CDR3 DNA reads TGCGCCAGCAGTGAGTCTGAGAGGTATTCCTACAATGAGCAGTTCTTC.

As for this clone: The sample has other DNA sequences that encode this CDR3 too. The CDR3 region is CASSQGAEQFF. The CDR3 DNA reads as TGTGCCAGCAGCCAAGGGGCTGAGCAGTTCTTC. This sequence joins TRBV3-1 (or the pseudogene TRBV3-2) and TRBJ2-1, with D unresolved. The CDR3 runs to 11 residues. CDR1 and CDR2 from the germline V gene are LGHDT and YNNKEL (reference sequence). With 1 base removed from V and 9 bases from J, the gap between germline ends came to 4 bases.

This clone was recorded once. This CDR3 is CASSGRDRQVYGYTF. DNA of the CDR3: TGTGCCAGCAGTGGCAGGGACAGACAAGTCTATGGCTACACCTTC. The chain employs TRBV25-1 and TRBJ1-2, with TRBD1 matching 7 bases. From germline, CDR1 is MGHDK and CDR2 SYGVNS. The CDR3 length is 15 residues. With 4 bases clipped from V and 4 bases from J, the junction kept 9 bases outside the gene matches.

The genes are TRBV2 and TRBJ1-2; D uncertain. CDR3 size: 13 residues. V was cut by 6 bases and J by 2 bases, with 10 bases left in between. CDR1 is SNHLY, CDR2 FYNNEI, per germline. The CDR3 spells CASRNEVNYGYTF. The CDR3 DNA reads as TGTGCCAGCAGGAACGAGGTAAACTATGGCTACACCTTC.

The chain recombines TRBV5-1 with TRBJ2-7; D is perhaps TRBD2 (6 bases). The CDR3 is 15 residues long. Germline V lookup: CDR1 SGHRS, CDR2 YFSETQ. V dropped 4 bases and J dropped 1 base, with 15 bases sitting between them. The CDR3 nucleotides read TGCGCCAGCAGCCCCCAGGGCGGGGCGTCCTACGAGCAGTACTTC. Translation gives CASSPQGGASYEQYF.